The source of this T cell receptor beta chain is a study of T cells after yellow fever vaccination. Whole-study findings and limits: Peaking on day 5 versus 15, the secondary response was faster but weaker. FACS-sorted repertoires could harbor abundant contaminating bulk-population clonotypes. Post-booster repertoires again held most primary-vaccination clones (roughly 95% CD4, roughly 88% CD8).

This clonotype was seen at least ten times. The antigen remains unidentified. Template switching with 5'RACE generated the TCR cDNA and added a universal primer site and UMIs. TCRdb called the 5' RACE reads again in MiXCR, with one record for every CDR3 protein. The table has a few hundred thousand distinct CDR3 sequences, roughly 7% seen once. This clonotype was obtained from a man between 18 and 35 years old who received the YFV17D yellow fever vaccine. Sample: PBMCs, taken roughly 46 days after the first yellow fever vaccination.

The CDR3 bases are TGTGCCACCAGCAGAGATCAGGCTAGCGGGTTTCTTCGGTTCTTC. It translates to CATSRDQASGFLRFF. This chain joins TRBV15 and TRBJ2-1; 8 bases align to TRBD2. The length of the CDR3 is 15 residues. Germline CDR1 reads LNHNV; CDR2 reads YYDKDF (reference sequence). J was trimmed by 15 bases and V by 0 bases; bases with no gene match: 13.